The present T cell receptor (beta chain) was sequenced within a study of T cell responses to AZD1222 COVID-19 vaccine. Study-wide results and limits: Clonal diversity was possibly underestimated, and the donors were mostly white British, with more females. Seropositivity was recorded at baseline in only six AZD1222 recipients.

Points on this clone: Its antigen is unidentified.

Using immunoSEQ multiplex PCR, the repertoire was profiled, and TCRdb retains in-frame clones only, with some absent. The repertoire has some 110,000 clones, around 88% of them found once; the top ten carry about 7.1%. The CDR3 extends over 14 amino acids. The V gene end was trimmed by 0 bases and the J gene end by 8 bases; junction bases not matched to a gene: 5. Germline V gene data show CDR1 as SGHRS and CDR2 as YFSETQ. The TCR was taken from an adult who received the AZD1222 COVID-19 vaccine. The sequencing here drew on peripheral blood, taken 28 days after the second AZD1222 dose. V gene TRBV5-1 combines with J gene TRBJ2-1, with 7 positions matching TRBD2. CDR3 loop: CASSLGLAVYEQFF. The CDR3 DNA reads TGCGCCAGCAGCTTGGGCCTAGCGGTATATGAGCAGTTCTTC.